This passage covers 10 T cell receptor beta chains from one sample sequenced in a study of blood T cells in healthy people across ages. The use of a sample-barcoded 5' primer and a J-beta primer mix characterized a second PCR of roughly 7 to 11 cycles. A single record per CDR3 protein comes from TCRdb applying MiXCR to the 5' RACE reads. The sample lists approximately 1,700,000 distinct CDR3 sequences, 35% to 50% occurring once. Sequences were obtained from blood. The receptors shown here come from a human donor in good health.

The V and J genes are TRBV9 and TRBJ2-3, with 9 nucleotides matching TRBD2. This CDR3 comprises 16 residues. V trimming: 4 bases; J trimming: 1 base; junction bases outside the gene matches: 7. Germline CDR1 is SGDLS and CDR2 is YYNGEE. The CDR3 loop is CASSIESSGGTDTQYF. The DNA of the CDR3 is TGTGCCAGCAGCATCGAGTCTAGCGGGGGCACAGATACGCAGTATTTT.

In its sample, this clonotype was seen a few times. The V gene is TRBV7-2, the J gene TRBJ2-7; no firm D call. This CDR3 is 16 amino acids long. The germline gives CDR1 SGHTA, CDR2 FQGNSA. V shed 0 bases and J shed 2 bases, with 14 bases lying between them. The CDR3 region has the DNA TGTGCCAGCAGCTTAGCGCGGTACAGCAATACCTACGAGCAGTACTTC. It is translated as CASSLARYSNTYEQYF.

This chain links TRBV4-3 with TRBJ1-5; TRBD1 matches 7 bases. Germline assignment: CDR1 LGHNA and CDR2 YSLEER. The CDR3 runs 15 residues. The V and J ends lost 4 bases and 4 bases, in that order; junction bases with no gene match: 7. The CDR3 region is CASSRLTGTNQPQHF. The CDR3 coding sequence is TGCGCCAGCAGCCGATTGACAGGGACGAATCAGCCCCAGCATTTT.

As DNA, the CDR3 is TGTGCCAGCAGTCATAGACTCCAGGGGTCCTACGAGCAGTACTTC. Protein sequence: CASSHRLQGSYEQYF. The chain uses TRBV7-8 and TRBJ2-7; D is possibly TRBD1 (6 bases). Germline CDR1 SGHVS, CDR2 FQNEAQ. The CDR3 has 15 amino acids. Trimming cost V 6 bases and J 1 base, with 16 bases left between them.

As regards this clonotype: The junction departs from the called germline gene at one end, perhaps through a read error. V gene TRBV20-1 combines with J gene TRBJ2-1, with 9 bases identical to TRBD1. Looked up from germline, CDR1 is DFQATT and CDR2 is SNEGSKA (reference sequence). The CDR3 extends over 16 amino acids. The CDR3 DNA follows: TGCAGTGCTAGAGGGGGGACAGGGTCCGCCTACAATGAGCGGTTCTTC. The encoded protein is CSARGGTGSAYNERFF.

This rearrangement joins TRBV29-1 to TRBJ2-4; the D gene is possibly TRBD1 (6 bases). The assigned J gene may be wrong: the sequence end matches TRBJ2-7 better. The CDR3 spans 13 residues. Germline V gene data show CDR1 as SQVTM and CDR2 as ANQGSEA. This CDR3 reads CSVKTGYTYEQYF. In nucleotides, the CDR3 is TGCAGCGTTAAGACAGGTTACACCTACGAGCAGTACTTC.

The CDR3 sequence is CASSFRVPDEQYF. The CDR3 nucleotides read TGTGCCAGCAGTTTTAGAGTGCCAGACGAGCAGTACTTC. The rearrangement uses TRBV28 and TRBJ2-7, with no clear D. CDR1 and CDR2 (germline): MDHEN, SYDVKM. The CDR3 consists of 13 residues. The V end was cut by 3 bases, the J end by 5 bases, with 11 bases between.

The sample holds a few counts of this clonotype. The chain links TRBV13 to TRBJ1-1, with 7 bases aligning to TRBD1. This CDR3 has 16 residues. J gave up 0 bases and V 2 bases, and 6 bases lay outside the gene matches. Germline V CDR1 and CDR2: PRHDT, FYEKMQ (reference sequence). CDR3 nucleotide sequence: TGTGCCAGCAGCTTAATACAGGGGACTATGAACACTGAAGCTTTCTTT. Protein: CASSLIQGTMNTEAFF.

The CDR3 sequence is CASSQFSGGEQYF. In DNA, the CDR3 is TGTGCCAGCAGTCAATTCTCAGGGGGCGAGCAGTACTTC. The gene calls are TRBV6-2 or TRBV6-3 and TRBJ2-7; TRBD1 matches at 7 bases. The CDR3 has 13 residues. Germline trimming cut 5 bases from V and 6 bases from J; bases unmatched to any gene: 7. CDR1 is MNHEY and CDR2 is SVGEGT in the germline V gene.

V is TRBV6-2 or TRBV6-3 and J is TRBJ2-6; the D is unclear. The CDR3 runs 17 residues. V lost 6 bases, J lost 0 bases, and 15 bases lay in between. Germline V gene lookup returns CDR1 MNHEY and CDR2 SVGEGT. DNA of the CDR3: TGTGCCAGCAGCCGACGGGTCCCCTCCTCTGGGGCCAACGTCCTGACTTTC. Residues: CASSRRVPSSGANVLTF.